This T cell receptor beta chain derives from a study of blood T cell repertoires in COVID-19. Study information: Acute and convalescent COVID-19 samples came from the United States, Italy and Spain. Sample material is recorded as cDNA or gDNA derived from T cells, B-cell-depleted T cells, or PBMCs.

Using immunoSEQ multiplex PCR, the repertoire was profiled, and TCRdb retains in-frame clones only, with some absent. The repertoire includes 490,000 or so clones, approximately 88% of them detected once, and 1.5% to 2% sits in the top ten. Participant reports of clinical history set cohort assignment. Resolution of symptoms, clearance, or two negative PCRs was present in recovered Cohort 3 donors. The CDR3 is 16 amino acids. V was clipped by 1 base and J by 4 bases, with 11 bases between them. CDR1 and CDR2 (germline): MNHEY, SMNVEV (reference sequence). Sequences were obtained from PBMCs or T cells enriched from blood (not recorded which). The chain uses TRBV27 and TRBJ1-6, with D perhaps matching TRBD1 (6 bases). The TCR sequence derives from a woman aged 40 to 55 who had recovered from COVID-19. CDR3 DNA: TGTGCCAGCAGTTTATTAGGGGGGGGTTATAATTCACCCCTCCACTTT. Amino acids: CASSLLGGGYNSPLHF.